The sequence of this T cell receptor beta chain was determined in a study of T cells after yellow fever vaccination. Study at large: The fractions with low cell numbers were processed using SMART-Seq v4 Ultra Low Input.

The germline V gene encodes CDR1 MNHEY and CDR2 SMNVEV (reference sequence). The CDR3 covers 14 residues. Deletions cut 6 bases from V and 0 bases from J, with 9 bases between. Each CDR3 protein gets one entry after TCRdb re-called the 5' RACE reads with MiXCR. This sample has 100,000 to 150,000 distinct CDR3 sequences; 7.4% occur once, and the top ten carry just under 2.5%. This clonotype occurred many times. The source was CD4+ T cells sorted from PBMCs, collected more than 8 days after the first yellow fever vaccination. The receptor was derived from a man aged 18 to 29 who received the YFV17D yellow fever vaccine. The rearrangement links TRBV27 to TRBJ1-3; D is ambiguous. CDR3 loop: CASSLHYSGNTIYF. The CDR3 nucleotides are TGTGCCAGCAGCCTCCATTACTCTGGAAACACCATATATTTT.